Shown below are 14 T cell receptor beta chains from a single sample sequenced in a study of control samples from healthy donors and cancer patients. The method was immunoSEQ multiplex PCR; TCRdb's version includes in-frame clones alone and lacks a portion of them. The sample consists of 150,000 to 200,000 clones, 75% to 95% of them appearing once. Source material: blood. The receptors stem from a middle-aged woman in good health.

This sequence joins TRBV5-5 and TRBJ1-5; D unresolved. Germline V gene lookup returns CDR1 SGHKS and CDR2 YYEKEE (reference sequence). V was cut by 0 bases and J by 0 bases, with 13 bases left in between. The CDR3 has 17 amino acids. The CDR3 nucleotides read TGTGCCAGCAGCTTGGACAGTTCGTTTGGTAGCAATCAGCCCCAGCATTTT. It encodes CASSLDSSFGSNQPQHF. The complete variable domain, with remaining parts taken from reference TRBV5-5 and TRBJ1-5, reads DAGVTQSPTHLIKTRGQQVTLRCSPISGHKSVSWYQQVLGQGPQFIFQYYEKEERGRGNFPDRFSARQFPNYSSELNVNALLLGDSALYLCASSLDSSFGSNQPQHFGDGTRLSIL.

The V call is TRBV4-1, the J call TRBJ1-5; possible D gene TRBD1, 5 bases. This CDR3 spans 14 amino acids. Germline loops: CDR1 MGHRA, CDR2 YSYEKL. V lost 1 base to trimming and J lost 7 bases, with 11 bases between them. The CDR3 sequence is CASSQGGGDQPQHF. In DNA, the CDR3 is TGCGCCAGCAGCCAAGGGGGGGGAGACCAGCCCCAGCATTTT.

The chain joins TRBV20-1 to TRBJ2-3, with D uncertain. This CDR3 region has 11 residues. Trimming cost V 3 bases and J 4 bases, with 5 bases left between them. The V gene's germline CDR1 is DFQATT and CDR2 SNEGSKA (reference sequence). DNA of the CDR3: TGCAGTGCTAGTAGGGCAGATACGCAGTATTTT. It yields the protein CSASRADTQYF.

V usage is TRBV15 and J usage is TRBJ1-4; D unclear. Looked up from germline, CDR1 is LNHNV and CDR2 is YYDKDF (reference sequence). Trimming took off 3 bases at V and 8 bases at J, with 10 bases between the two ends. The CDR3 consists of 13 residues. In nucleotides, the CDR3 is TGTGCCACCAGCAGGGAGGAGGTCGAAAAACTGTTTTTT. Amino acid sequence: CATSREEVEKLFF. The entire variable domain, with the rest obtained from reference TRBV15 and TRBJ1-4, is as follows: DAMVIQNPRYQVTQFGKPVTLSCSQTLNHNVMYWYQQKSSQAPKLLFHYYDKDFNNEADTPDNFQSRRPNTSFCFLDIRSPGLGDTAMYLCATSREEVEKLFFGSGTQLSVL.

CDR3 coding DNA: TGTGCCAGCAGCCGGACCGACGGGGAGCTGTTTTTT. Protein sequence: CASSRTDGELFF. The chain carries TRBV7-9 and TRBJ2-2; D is undetermined. Germline V CDR1 and CDR2: SEHNR, FQNEAQ (reference sequence). Trimming took 5 bases from V and 7 from J, leaving 8 bases between them. The length of the CDR3 is 12 residues.

DNA for the CDR3: TGTGCCAGCAGGGATAGACTAGCGGGGGAACCAGATACGCAGTATTTT. It codes for CASRDRLAGEPDTQYF. This chain joins TRBV27 and TRBJ2-3; 12 bases agree with TRBD2. This CDR3 comprises 16 residues. Losses at the gene ends were 6 bases for V and 4 bases for J; bases not matched to a gene: 8. Germline CDR1 is MNHEY and CDR2 is SMNVEV (reference sequence).

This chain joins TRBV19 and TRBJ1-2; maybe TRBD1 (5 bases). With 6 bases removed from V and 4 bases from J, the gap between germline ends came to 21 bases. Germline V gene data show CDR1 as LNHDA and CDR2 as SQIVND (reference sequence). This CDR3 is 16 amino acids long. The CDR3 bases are TGTGCCAGTAGCCAGGACCGGGAGACAGTGGCCTATGGCTACACCTTC. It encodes CASSQDRETVAYGYTF.

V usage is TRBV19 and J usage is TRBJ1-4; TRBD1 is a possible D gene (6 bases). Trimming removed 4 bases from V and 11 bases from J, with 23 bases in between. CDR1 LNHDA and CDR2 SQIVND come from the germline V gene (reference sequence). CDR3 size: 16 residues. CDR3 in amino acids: CASSTTAGTLSGKLFF. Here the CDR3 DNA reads TGTGCCAGTAGTACAACAGCCGGGACACTCAGCGGGAAACTGTTTTTT.

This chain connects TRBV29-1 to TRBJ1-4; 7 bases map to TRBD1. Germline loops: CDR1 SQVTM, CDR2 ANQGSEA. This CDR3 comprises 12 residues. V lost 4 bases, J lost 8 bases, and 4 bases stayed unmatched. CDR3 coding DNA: TGCAGCGTTGGACGACAGGGAGAAAAACTGTTTTTT. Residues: CSVGRQGEKLFF.

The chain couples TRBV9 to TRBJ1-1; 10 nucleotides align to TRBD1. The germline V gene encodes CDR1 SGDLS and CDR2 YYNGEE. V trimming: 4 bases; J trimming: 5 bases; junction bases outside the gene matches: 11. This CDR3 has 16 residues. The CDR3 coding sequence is TGTGCCAGCAGCTTAACCGGGACAGGGGCTGGGACTGAAGCTTTCTTT. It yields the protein CASSLTGTGAGTEAFF.

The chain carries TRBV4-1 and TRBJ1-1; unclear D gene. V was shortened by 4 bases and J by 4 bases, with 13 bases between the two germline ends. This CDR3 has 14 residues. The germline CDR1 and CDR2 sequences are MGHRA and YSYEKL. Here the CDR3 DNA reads TGCGCCAGCAGCCTTACATTCGGGGTCACTGAAGCTTTCTTT. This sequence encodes CASSLTFGVTEAFF.

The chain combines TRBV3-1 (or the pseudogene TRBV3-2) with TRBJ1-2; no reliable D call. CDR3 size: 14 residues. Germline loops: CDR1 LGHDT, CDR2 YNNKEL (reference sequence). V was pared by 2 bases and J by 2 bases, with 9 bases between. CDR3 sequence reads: CASSQSWENYGYTF. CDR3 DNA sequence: TGTGCCAGCAGCCAATCCTGGGAAAACTATGGCTACACCTTC.

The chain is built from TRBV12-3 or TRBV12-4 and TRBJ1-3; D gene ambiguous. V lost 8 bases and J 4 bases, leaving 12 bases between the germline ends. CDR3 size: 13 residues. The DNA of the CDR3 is TGTGCCAGCGGTCTGTCGGGCGGAAACACCATATATTTT. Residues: CASGLSGGNTIYF.

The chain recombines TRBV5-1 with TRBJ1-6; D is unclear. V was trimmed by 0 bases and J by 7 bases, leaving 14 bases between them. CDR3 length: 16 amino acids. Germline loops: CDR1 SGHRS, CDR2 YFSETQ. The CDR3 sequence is CASSLVEESPNSPLHF. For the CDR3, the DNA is TGCGCCAGCAGCTTGGTAGAGGAGTCACCAAATTCACCCCTCCACTTT.